This paragraph covers one TCR beta chain sequence. The antigen remains unidentified. Original methodology: After removing out-of-frame reads, around 2 million distinct TCRbeta sequences remained. The table came from immunoSEQ multiplex PCR; TCRdb's copy has only in-frame clones and leaves some out. V and J calls and clone size come straight from that table; D and trimming were deduced from the DNA. The data hold about 27,000 clones, with about three quarters observed a single time. Single viable CD3+CD4+CD8-CD45RO+ cells were sorted as the memory CD4+ T cells. CMV serostatus came from serum IgG against pp150, pp28, p38, p52. The V gene's germline CDR1 is SGHTA and CDR2 FQGNSA. The CDR3 consists of 14 residues. Trimming left V 2 bases short and J 5 bases short, with 12 bases between. The sample originates from a study of memory CD4+ T cells and cytomegalovirus serostatus. Points from the study as a whole: Suggested: most of the CMV-linked TCR signature lies in CD4+ memory cells. Each of approximately 63 CMV-associated TCRbeta sequences occurred in one to five individuals.

The receptor's source is an adult in good health and CMV-seronegative. The chain links TRBV7-2 to TRBJ2-5; D gene ambiguous. Input material: memory CD4+ T cells from blood. The CDR3 loop reads CASSLNSGGETQYF. The CDR3 DNA reads TGTGCCAGCAGCTTAAATTCAGGCGGCGAGACCCAGTACTTC.